This passage covers 19 T cell receptor beta chains from one sample sequenced in a study of blood T cell repertoires in COVID-19. Some clones are missing from TCRdb's copy, which holds only in-frame ones; the method was immunoSEQ multiplex PCR. The sample records 150,000 to 190,000 clones, 75% to 90% being singletons. Sequenced sample: peripheral blood. Receptors were obtained from a man aged 55-75 years with acute or convalescent COVID-19.

This chain links TRBV6-5 with TRBJ1-1; possibly TRBD1 for D (6 bases). From germline, CDR1 is MNHEY and CDR2 SVGAGI. The CDR3 has 14 residues. The V end lost 7 bases, the J end lost 0 bases, and 12 bases lay between the germline ends. DNA of the CDR3: TGTGCCAGCAATACAGGGAACATGAACACTGAAGCTTTCTTT. It specifies CASNTGNMNTEAFF.

This chain uses TRBV7-9 with TRBJ2-5; a weak D match, TRBD1 (6 bases). Germline lookup yields CDR1 SEHNR and CDR2 FQNEAQ (reference sequence). The CDR3 consists of 13 residues. V was cut by 2 bases and J by 5 bases, with 9 bases left in between. Here the CDR3 reads CASSLQGRETQYF. In DNA form, the CDR3 reads TGTGCCAGCAGCTTACAGGGGCGGGAGACCCAGTACTTC. The full variable domain, in which reference TRBV7-9 and TRBJ2-5 provide the parts outside the CDR3, is DTGVSQNPRHKITKRGQNVTFRCDPISEHNRLYWYRQTLGQGPEFLTYFQNEAQLEKSRLLSDRFSAERPKGSFSTLEIQRTEQGDSAMYLCASSLQGRETQYFGPGTRLLVL.

The gene calls are TRBV7-2 and TRBJ2-5, with 7 bases aligning to TRBD2. The CDR3 contains 14 residues. Losses at the gene ends were 3 bases for V and 7 bases for J; bases not matched to a gene: 8. The germline CDR1 and CDR2 sequences are SGHTA and FQGNSA. The DNA of the CDR3 is TGTGCCAGCAGCTTTGGGGGAGGGCCGGGGACCCAGTACTTC. Its translation is CASSFGGGPGTQYF.

V gene TRBV11-2 combines with J gene TRBJ2-1; 8 bases fit TRBD2. CDR1 and CDR2 (germline): SGHAT, FQNNGV. Trimming cost V 5 bases and J 4 bases; bases outside gene matches: 7. The CDR3 is 15 residues long. CDR3 in amino acids: CASSQGAGGYNEQFF. In DNA form, the CDR3 reads TGTGCCAGCAGCCAAGGGGCGGGAGGTTACAATGAGCAGTTCTTC.

The V call is TRBV27, the J call TRBJ2-7; 9 nucleotides match TRBD1. The CDR3 is 13 residues long. The V gene end was trimmed by 8 bases and the J gene end by 4 bases; junction bases not matched to a gene: 6. CDR1 is MNHEY and CDR2 is SMNVEV in the germline V gene (reference sequence). The CDR3 bases are TGTGCCAGCCAACGGGACAGGGATTACGAGCAGTACTTC. It codes for CASQRDRDYEQYF.

This clone appeared a single time. This chain joins TRBV5-1 and TRBJ2-1, with 9 bases fitting TRBD2. The CDR3 contains 15 residues. V gave up 2 bases and J gave up 4 bases; unmatched junction bases: 4. The germline CDR1 and CDR2 sequences are SGHRS and YFSETQ. The CDR3 is CASSFLAGSYNEQFF. CDR3 coding DNA: TGCGCCAGCAGCTTTCTAGCGGGGTCTTACAATGAGCAGTTCTTC.

The count of this clone is one. The chain uses TRBV6-2 or TRBV6-3 and TRBJ1-5, with D possibly TRBD1 on 6 matching bases. The CDR3 totals 16 residues. V was shortened by 0 bases and J by 4 bases, with 13 bases between the two germline ends. Germline assignment: CDR1 MNHEY and CDR2 SVGEGT. The CDR3 DNA is TGTGCCAGCAGTTACTCGAACAGGGAAAAGAATCAGCCCCAGCATTTT. It yields the protein CASSYSNREKNQPQHF.

This chain uses TRBV12-1 with TRBJ2-7; the table gives TRBD1 as D, unverified against the DNA. TRBV12-1 is a pseudogene. The CDR3 covers 16 residues. This CDR3 reads CASSFGGTGGTYEQYF. The CDR3, as DNA: TGTGCCAGCAGCTTTGGCGGGACAGGGGGCACGTACGAGCAGTACTTC.

This rearrangement joins TRBV6-1 to TRBJ2-1; TRBD2 matches at 8 bases. The CDR3 extends over 15 amino acids. V lost 3 bases, J lost 2 bases, and 3 bases stayed unmatched. The germline CDR1 and CDR2 sequences are MNHNS and SASEGT. The CDR3 region is CASSETGGAYNEQFF. CDR3 in DNA: TGTGCCAGCAGTGAGACGGGAGGGGCCTACAATGAGCAGTTCTTC.

This chain connects TRBV9 to TRBJ2-3, with a weak D call TRBD1 (7 bases). Germline V lookup: CDR1 SGDLS, CDR2 YYNGEE. This CDR3 has 16 amino acids. Trimming removed 4 bases from V and 2 bases from J, with 17 bases in between. In DNA, the CDR3 is TGTGCCAGCAGCCCCCTAGGGGGCGGGATCACAGATACGCAGTATTTT. Protein product: CASSPLGGGITDTQYF.

This clone was observed once. Here the CDR3 reads CASSPQNRNTEAFF. DNA for the CDR3: TGTGCCAGCTCACCACAAAACAGGAACACTGAAGCTTTCTTT. This chain uses TRBV18 with TRBJ1-1; D unclear. Germline CDR1 and CDR2: KGHSH and LQKENI. This CDR3 has 14 residues. Between the trimmed V and J ends, which lost 1 base and 1 base, there was a span of 7 bases. The whole variable domain, remainder taken from reference TRBV18 and TRBJ1-1, is NAGVMQNPRHLVRRRGQEARLRCSPMKGHSHVYWYRQLPEEGLKFMVYLQKENIIDESGMPKERFSAEFPKEGPSILRIQQVVRGDSAAYFCASSPQNRNTEAFFGQGTRLTVV.

This chain uses TRBV7-2 with TRBJ2-7; 7 bases fit TRBD1. This CDR3 contains 14 residues. CDR1 and CDR2 from the germline V gene are SGHTA and FQGNSA. V was clipped by 5 bases and J by 6 bases; unmatched bases: 10. The CDR3 sequence: CASSGARGQGEQYF. The CDR3 region has the DNA TGTGCCAGCAGCGGGGCTAGGGGGCAGGGCGAGCAGTACTTC.

V is TRBV9 and J is TRBJ2-6, with D perhaps matching TRBD1 (7 bases). Germline CDR1 SGDLS, CDR2 YYNGEE. The CDR3 covers 18 residues. The V end was cut by 4 bases, the J end by 0 bases, with 17 bases between. In DNA form, the CDR3 reads TGTGCCAGCAGCCTACAACAGGGGACTGTCTCTGGGGCCAACGTCCTGACTTTC. Translation: CASSLQQGTVSGANVLTF.

The chain has TRBV9 and TRBJ2-1; 8 bases align to TRBD2. Germline-derived CDR1 and CDR2 are SGDLS and YYNGEE. This CDR3 comprises 14 residues. Trimming at V came to 0 bases and at J to 7 bases, leaving 3 bases not matched to a gene. CDR3 sequence (DNA): TGTGCCAGCAGCGTAGCGGGGGGGTGGAATGAGCAGTTCTTC. It specifies CASSVAGGWNEQFF.

The chain uses TRBV9 and TRBJ1-6; D is ambiguous. CDR3 length equals 14 residues. CDR1 is SGDLS, CDR2 YYNGEE, per germline. With 0 bases removed from V and 9 bases from J, the gap between germline ends came to 10 bases. CDR3 DNA: TGTGCCAGCAGCGTAGACGGGAGGTCTTCACCCCTCCACTTT. Protein sequence: CASSVDGRSSPLHF. Full variable domain (outside the CDR3, taken from reference TRBV9 and TRBJ1-6): DSGVTQTPKHLITATGQRVTLRCSPRSGDLSVYWYQQSLDQGLQFLIQYYNGEERAKGNILERFSAQQFPDLHSELNLSSLELGDSALYFCASSVDGRSSPLHFGNGTRLTVT.

The chain employs TRBV6-1 and TRBJ1-2; 9 bases align to TRBD1. Per germline, CDR1 MNHNS and CDR2 SASEGT. J gave up 8 bases and V 0 bases, and 16 bases lay outside the gene matches. CDR3 length: 18 amino acids. CDR3 in amino acids: CASSEALRSTGGSRGYTF. The CDR3 nucleotides read TGTGCCAGCAGTGAAGCGCTTCGTTCCACAGGGGGCTCGAGGGGCTACACCTTC.

The chain joins TRBV7-2 to TRBJ2-5, with 8 bases fitting TRBD2. After removal of 2 bases from V and 5 bases from J, the junction contained 7 bases not matched to a gene. The CDR3 loop spans 15 amino acids. CDR1 is SGHTA, CDR2 FQGNSA, per germline. The CDR3 region has the DNA TGTGCCAGCAGCTTATACGGGGGGGCCTGGGAGACCCAGTACTTC. This gives the protein CASSLYGGAWETQYF.

This clone was picked up one time. The chain couples TRBV19 to TRBJ1-6, with D tentatively TRBD1 (6 bases). Germline V lookup: CDR1 LNHDA, CDR2 SQIVND (reference sequence). V was clipped by 6 bases and J by 5 bases, with 11 bases between them. The CDR3 covers 14 residues. The CDR3 DNA reads TGTGCCAGTAGCCAGACAGGAAATAATTCACCCCTCCACTTT. Amino acids: CASSQTGNNSPLHF.

This chain joins TRBV29-1 and TRBJ2-5; possible D gene TRBD2, 7 bases. V was clipped by 6 bases and J by 5 bases, with 22 bases between them. CDR1 SQVTM and CDR2 ANQGSEA come from the germline V gene. The CDR3 spans 15 residues. The CDR3 spells CSVGRLGGLEETQYF. For the CDR3, the DNA is TGCAGCGTGGGCCGGTTGGGGGGGCTGGAGGAGACCCAGTACTTC.